The T cell receptor beta chain described here comes from a study of T-cell reconstitution after alpha-beta-depleted transplantation in children. This clonotype was detected many times. Unique molecular identifiers featured in how the TCRbeta library was prepared. TCRdb fed the PCR reads into MiXCR, producing one record per CDR3 protein. The sample carries about 410,000 distinct CDR3 sequences, around 21% recorded once. Sequencing was performed on PBMCs from the stem cell graft donor, taken from the stem cell graft. This clonotype was sampled from a human donor who donated a stem cell graft to a child with acute myeloid leukemia.

CDR3 nucleotides: TGTGCCACCAGCAGAGAGGGGGGGTACAGGGCTGGCGGGGAGCTGTTTTTT. Protein sequence: CATSREGGYRAGGELFF. The genes are TRBV15 and TRBJ2-2; possible D gene TRBD2, 7 bases. The CDR3 has 17 amino acids. Germline V lookup: CDR1 LNHNV, CDR2 YYDKDF (reference sequence). Trimming removed 0 bases at V and 7 bases at J, with 18 bases between.